Below, one T cell receptor (beta chain) is given with its context. Its matching antigen is unknown. The J segment lost 9 bases and the V segment lost 1 base, leaving 4 bases of the junction unmatched. CDR3 length: 14 residues. CDR1 and CDR2 from the germline V gene are SGHTA and FQGNSA. This sample stems from a study of T cell repertoires in cytomegalovirus infection. As for the study in general: Recently identified HLA-C-restricted CMV epitopes were among the peptides used. Evidence of both CMV infection and a matching HLA type came from public TCR beta signatures. Study-level findings and limits: HLA-C-restricted, CMV-specific TCR beta clonotypes were dominant ex vivo. Adding up the frequency of public TCR beta families identified people who carried CMV plus the relevant HLA.

TCRdb reanalysed the reads using MiXCR and keeps one entry per CDR3 protein. The repertoire has around 430,000 distinct CDR3 sequences, roughly 42% of them found once; the top ten carry around 45%. The chain has TRBV7-2 and TRBJ2-1; 9 bases are shared with TRBD2. The sequenced sample was cultured PBMCs, obtained from culture after CMV antigen stimulation. This TCR came from a human donor in good health (CMV status not recorded). Some clones in this sample may be carry-over from other donors' samples. The CDR3 bases are TGTGCCAGCAGCTTAGGCGGGGGGGCGTCTGAGCAGTTCTTC. This codes for CASSLGGGASEQFF.